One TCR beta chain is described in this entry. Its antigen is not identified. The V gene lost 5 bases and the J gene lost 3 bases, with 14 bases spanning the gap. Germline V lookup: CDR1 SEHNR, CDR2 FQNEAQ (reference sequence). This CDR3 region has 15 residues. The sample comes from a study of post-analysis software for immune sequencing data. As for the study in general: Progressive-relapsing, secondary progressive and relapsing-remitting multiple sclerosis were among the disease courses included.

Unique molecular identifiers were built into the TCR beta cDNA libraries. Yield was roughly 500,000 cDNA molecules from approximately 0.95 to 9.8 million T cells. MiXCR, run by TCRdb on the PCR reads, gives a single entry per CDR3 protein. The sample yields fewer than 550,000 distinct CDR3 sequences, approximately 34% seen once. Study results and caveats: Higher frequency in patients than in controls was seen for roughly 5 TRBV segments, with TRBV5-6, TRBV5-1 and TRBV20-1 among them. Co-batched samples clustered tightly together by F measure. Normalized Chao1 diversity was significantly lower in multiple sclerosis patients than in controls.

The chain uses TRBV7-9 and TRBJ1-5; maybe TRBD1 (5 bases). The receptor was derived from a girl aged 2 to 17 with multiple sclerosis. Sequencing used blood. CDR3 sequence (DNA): TGTGCCAGCAGCCCAGACAGTTCCGTCAATCAGCCCCAGCATTTT. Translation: CASSPDSSVNQPQHF.